The sample holds a few counts of the clone carrying this T cell receptor beta chain. No antigen is known for it. Measured with immunoSEQ multiplex PCR; TCRdb has only the in-frame clones, and not every one. The table shows about 1 million clones, with about 74% occurring only once. This CDR3 spans 17 amino acids. The V segment lost 4 bases and the J segment 1 base; nucleotides outside the gene matches: 9. CDR1 and CDR2 (germline): SNHLY, FYNNEI. The data were taken from a study of shared clonotypes between healthy human individuals. General study points: The study found about 5% of naive CD4 clonotypes shared across a few donors. Memory subsets generally showed lower estimated richness than naive subsets.

This receptor was taken from a man younger than 35 in good health. The J gene is TRBJ2-3, the V gene TRBV2, with 9 nucleotides matching TRBD2. The sample comprised memory CD4+ T cells sorted from blood. Subset defined: CD45RA-negative fraction. For the CDR3, the DNA is TGTGCCAGCAGTGTAGGTTTAAGGACTAGCGGCACAGATACGCAGTATTTT. Translated: CASSVGLRTSGTDTQYF. The variable domain in full, with the rest retrieved from reference TRBV2 and TRBJ2-3, is EPEVTQTPSHQVTQMGQEVILRCVPISNHLYFYWYRQILGQKVEFLVSFYNNEISEKSEIFDDQFSVERPDGSNFTLKIRSTKLEDSAMYFCASSVGLRTSGTDTQYFGPGTRLTVL.